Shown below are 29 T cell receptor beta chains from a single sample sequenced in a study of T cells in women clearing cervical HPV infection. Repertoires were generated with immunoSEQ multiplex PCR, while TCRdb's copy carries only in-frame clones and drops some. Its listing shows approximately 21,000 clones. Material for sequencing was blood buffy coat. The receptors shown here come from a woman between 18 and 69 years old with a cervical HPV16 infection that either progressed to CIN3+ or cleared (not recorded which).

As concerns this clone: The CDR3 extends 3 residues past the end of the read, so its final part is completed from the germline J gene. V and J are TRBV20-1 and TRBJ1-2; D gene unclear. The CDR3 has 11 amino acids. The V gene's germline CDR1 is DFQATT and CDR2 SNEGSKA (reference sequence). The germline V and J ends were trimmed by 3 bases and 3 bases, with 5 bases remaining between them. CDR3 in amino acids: CSASHDYGYTF. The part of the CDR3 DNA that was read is TGCAGTGCTAGTCATGACTATGGC.

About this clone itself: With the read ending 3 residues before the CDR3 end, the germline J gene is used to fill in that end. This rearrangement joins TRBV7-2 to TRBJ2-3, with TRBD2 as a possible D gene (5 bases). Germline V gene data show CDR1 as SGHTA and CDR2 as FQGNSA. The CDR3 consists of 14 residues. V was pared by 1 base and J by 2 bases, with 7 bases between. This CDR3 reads CASSLGTHTDTQYF. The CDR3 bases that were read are TGTGCCAGCAGCTTAGGGACTCACACAGATACG.

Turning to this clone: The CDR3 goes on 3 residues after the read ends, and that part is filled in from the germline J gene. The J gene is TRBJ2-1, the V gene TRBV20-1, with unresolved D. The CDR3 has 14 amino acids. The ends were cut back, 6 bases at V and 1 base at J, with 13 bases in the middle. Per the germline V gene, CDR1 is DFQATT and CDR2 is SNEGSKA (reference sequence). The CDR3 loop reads CSASTGSSYNEQFF. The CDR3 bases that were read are TGCAGTGCCTCCACGGGTTCGTCCTACAATGAG.

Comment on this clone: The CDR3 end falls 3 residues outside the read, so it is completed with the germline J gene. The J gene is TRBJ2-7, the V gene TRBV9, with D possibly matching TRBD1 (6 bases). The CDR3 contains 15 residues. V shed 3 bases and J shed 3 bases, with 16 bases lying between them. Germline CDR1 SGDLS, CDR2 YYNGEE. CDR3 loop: CASSAKADSYYEQYF. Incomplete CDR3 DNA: TGTGCCAGCAGCGCAAAAGCGGACAGCTACTACGAG.

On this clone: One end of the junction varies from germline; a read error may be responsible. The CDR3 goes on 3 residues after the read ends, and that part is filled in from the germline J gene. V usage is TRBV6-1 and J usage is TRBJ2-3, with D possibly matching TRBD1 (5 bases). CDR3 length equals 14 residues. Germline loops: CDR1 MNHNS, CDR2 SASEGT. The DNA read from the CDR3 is TGTGCCAGCAGTGAGCAGGGTAGGCCAGAGACG. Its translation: CASSEQGRPET. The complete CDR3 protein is CASSEQGRPETQYF.

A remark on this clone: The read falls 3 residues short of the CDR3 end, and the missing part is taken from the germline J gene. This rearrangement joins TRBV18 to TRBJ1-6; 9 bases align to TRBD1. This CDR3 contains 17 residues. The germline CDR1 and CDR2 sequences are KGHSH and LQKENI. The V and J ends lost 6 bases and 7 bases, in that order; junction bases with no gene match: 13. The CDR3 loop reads CASSPQDPGTGNSPLHF. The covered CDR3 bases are TGTGCCAGCTCCCCCCAGGACCCCGGGACAGGGAATTCACCC.

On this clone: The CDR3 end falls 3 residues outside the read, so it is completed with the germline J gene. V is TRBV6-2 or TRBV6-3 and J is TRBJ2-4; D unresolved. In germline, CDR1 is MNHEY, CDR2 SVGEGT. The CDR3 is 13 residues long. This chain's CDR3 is CASSYQAAYGQYF. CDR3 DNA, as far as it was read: TGTGCCAGCAGTTACCAGGCAGCTTATGGT.

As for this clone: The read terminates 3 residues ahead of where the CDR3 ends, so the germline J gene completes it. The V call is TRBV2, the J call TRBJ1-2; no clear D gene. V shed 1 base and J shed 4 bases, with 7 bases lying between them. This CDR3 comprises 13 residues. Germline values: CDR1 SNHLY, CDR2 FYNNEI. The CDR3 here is CASSEGGFYGYTF. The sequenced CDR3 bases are TGTGCCAGCAGTGAAGGAGGGTTCTATGGC. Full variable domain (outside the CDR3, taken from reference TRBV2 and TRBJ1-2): EPEVTQTPSHQVTQMGQEVILRCVPISNHLYFYWYRQILGQKVEFLVSFYNNEISEKSEIFDDQFSVERPDGSNFTLKIRSTKLEDSAMYFCASSEGGFYGYTFGSGTRLTVV.

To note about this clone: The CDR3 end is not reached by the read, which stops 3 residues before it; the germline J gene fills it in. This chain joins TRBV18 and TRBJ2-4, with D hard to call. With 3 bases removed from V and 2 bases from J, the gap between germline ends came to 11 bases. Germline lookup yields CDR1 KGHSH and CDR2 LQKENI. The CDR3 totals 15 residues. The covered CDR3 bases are TGTGCCAGCTCACCTACAGATCCAACCAAAAACATT. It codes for CASSPTDPTKNI. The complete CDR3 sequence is CASSPTDPTKNIQYF.

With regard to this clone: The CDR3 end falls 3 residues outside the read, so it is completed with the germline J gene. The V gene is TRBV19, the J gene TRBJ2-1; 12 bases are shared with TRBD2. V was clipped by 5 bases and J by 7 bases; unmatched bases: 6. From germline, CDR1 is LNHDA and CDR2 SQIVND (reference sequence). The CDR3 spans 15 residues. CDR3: CASSPGLAGFNEQFF. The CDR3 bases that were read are TGTGCCAGTAGTCCGGGACTAGCGGGTTTTAATGAG.

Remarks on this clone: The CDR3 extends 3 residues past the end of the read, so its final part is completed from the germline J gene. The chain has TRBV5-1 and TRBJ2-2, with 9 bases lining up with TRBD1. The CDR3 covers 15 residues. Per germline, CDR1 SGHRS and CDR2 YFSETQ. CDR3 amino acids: CASMAGTGYNSPLFF. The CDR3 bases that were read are TGCGCCAGCATGGCGGGGACAGGGTATAATTCACCG.

CDR3 DNA (partial): TGTGCCAGCAGCTTCAGGGGAACAGATACG. Amino acid sequence: CASSFRGTDT. The whole CDR3 protein reads CASSFRGTDTQYF. This sequence joins TRBV7-3 and TRBJ2-3; D possibly corresponds to TRBD1 (6 bases). Coverage ceases 3 residues before the CDR3 finishes, and the germline J gene fills in the end. V was clipped by 3 bases and J by 3 bases, with 7 bases between them. This CDR3 region has 13 residues. Germline values: CDR1 SGHTA, CDR2 FQGTGA.

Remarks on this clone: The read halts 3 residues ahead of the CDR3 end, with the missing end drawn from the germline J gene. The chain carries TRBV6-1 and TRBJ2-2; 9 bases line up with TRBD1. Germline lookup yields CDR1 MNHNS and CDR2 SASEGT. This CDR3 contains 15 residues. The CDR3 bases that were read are TGTGCCAGCAGTGAACGGGACAGGGTATTATCACCG. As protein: CASSERDRVLSP. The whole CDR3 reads CASSERDRVLSPLFF.

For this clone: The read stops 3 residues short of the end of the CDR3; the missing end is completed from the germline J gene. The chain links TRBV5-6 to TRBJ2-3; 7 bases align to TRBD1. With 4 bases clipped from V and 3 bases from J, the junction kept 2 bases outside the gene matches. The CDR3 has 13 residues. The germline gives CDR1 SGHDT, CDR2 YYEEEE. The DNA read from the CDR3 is TGTGCCAGCAGCCACAGGGGAACAGATACG. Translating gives CASSHRGTDT. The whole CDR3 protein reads CASSHRGTDTQYF.

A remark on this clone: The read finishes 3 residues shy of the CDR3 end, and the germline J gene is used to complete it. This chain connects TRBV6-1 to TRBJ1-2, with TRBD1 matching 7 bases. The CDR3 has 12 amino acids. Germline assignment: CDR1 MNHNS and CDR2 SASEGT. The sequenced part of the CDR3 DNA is TGTGCCAGCAGTGGGACAGGAGTAGGC. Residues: CASSGTGVG. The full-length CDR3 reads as CASSGTGVGYTF.

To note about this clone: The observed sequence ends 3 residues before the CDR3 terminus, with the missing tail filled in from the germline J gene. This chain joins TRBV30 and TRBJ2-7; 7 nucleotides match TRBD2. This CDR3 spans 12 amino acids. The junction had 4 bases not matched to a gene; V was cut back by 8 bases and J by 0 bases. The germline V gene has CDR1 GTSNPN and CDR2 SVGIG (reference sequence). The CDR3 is CAGGGDSYEQYF. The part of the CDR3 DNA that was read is TGTGCCGGCGGGGGAGACTCCTACGAG.

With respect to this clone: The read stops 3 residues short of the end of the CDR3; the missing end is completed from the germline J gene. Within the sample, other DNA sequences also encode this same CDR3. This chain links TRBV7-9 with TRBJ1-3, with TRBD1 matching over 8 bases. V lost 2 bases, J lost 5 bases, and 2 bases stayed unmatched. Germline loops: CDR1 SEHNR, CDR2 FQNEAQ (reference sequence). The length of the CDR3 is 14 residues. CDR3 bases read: TGTGCCAGCAGCTTACCAGGGGGCCGAAACACC. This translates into CASSLPGGRNT. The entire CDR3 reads CASSLPGGRNTIYF.

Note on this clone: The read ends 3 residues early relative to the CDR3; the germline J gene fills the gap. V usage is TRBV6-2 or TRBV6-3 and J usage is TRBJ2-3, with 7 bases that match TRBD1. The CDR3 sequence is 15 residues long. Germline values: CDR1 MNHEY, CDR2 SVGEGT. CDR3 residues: CASTFTGTAQETQYF. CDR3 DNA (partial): TGTGCCAGCACCTTCACCGGGACAGCCCAAGAGACG.

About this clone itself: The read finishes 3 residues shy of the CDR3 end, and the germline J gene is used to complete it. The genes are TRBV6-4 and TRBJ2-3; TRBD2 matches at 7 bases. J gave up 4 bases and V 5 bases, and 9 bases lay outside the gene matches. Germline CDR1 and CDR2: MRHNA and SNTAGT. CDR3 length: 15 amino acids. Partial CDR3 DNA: TGTGCCAGCAGTAATAGCGGGTCGATGGCAGATACG. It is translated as CASSNSGSMADT. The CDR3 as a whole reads CASSNSGSMADTQYF.

The CDR3 here is CSASPAGGPEETQYF. The DNA read from the CDR3 is TGCAGTGCTAGTCCAGCGGGAGGGCCGGAAGAGACC. The chain has TRBV20-1 and TRBJ2-5, with 10 bases identical to TRBD2. The read halts 3 residues ahead of the CDR3 end, with the missing end drawn from the germline J gene. Germline trimming cut 3 bases from V and 3 bases from J; bases unmatched to any gene: 7. This CDR3 has 15 amino acids. Germline CDR1 reads DFQATT; CDR2 reads SNEGSKA (reference sequence).

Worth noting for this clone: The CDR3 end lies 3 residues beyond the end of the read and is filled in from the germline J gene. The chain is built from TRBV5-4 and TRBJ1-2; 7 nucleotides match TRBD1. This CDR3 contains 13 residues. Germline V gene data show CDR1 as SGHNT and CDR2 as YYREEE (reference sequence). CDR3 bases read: TGTGCCAGCAGCTTGAAGGGGGCGAAAGGC. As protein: CASSLKGAKG. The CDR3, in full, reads CASSLKGAKGYTF.

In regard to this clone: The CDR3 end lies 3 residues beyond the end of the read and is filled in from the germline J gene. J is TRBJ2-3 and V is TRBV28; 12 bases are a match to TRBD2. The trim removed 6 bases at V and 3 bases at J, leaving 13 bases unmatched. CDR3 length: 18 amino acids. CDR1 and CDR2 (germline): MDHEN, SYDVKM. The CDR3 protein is CASSPLTSGRIMTDTQYF. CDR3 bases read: TGTGCCAGCAGCCCCCTAACTAGCGGGAGGATAATGACAGATACG. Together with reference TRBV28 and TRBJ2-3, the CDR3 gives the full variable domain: DVKVTQSSRYLVKRTGEKVFLECVQDMDHENMFWYRQDPGLGLRLIYFSYDVKMKEKGDIPEGYSVSREKKERFSLILESASTNQTSMYLCASSPLTSGRIMTDTQYFGPGTRLTVL.

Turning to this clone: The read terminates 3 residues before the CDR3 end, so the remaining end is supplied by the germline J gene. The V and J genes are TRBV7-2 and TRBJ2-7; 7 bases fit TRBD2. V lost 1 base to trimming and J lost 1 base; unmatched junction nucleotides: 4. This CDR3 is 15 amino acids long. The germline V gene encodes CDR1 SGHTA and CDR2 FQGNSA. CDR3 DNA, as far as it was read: TGTGCCAGCAGCTTAGTTGCGGGGGTATCCTACGAG. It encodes CASSLVAGVSYE. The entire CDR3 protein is CASSLVAGVSYEQYF.

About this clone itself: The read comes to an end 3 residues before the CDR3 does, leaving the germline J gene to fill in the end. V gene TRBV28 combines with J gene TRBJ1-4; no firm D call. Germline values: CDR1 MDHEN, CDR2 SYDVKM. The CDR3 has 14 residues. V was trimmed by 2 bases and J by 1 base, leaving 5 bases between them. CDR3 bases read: TGTGCCAGCAGTTTAACCGGAACTAATGAAAAA. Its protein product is CASSLTGTNEK. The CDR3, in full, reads CASSLTGTNEKLFF.

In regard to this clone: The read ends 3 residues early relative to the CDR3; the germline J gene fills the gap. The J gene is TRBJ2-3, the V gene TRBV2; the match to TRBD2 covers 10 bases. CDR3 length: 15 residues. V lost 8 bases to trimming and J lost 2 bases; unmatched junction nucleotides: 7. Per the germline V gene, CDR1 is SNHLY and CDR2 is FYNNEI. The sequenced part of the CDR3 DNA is TGTGCCAGCGAAACTAGCGGGGCCATCACAGATACG. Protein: CASETSGAITDT. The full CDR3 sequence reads CASETSGAITDTQYF.

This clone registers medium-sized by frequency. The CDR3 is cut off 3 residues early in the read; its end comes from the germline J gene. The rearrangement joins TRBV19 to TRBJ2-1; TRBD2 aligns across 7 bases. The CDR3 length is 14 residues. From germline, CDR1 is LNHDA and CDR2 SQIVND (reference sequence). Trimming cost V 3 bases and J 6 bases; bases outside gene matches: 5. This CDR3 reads CASSMGGGANEQFF. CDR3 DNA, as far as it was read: TGTGCCAGTAGTATGGGGGGAGGGGCCAATGAG.

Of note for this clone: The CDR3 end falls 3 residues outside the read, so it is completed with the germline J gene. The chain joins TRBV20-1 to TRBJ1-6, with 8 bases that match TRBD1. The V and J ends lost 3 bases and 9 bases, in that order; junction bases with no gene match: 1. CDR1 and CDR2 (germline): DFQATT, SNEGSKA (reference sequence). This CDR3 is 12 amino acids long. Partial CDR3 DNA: TGCAGTGCTAGTGACAGGGGTTCACCC. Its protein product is CSASDRGSP. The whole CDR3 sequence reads CSASDRGSPLHF.

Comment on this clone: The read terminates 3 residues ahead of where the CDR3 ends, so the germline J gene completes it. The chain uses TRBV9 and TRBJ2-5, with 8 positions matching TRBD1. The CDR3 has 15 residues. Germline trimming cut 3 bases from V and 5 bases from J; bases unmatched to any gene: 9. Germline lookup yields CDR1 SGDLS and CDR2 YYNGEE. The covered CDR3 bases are TGTGCCAGCAGCGGGGGGCAGGGGGCTGGGGAGACC. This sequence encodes CASSGGQGAGET. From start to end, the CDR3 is CASSGGQGAGETQYF.

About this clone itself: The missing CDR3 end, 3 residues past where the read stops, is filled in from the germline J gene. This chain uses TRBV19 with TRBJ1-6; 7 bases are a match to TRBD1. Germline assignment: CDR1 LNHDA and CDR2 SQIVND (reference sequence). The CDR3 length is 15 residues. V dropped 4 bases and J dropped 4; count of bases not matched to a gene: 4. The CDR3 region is CASSREGAYNSPLHF. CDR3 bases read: TGTGCCAGTAGTAGGGAGGGGGCGTATAATTCACCC. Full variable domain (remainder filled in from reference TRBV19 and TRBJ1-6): DGGITQSPKYLFRKEGQNVTLSCEQNLNHDAMYWYRQDPGQGLRLIYYSQIVNDFQKGDIAEGYSVSREKKESFPLTVTSAQKNPTAFYLCASSREGAYNSPLHFGNGTRLTVT.